One and the same sample provided the 17 T cell receptor beta chains below, sequenced in a study of cytomegalovirus exposure and HLA in healthy donors. Data came from immunoSEQ multiplex PCR; TCRdb stores just in-frame clones and leaves some out. This sample has under 350,000 clones; 80% to 90% occur once, and the top ten carry around 1%. Sequenced sample: PBMCs. The receptors stem from a woman younger than 30 in good health and CMV-seronegative.

This sequence joins TRBV7-6 and TRBJ2-1; 7 nucleotides agree with TRBD1. Germline V gene data show CDR1 as SGHVS and CDR2 as FNYEAQ. With V trimmed by 2 bases and J by 1 base, 2 bases remained unmatched. This CDR3 is built from 15 residues. The chain's CDR3 is CASSLTGESYNEQFF. The CDR3 nucleotides read TGTGCCAGCAGCTTAACAGGGGAGTCCTACAATGAGCAGTTCTTC.

The chain couples TRBV19 to TRBJ2-4; tentative D call: TRBD2 (5 bases). The germline gives CDR1 LNHDA, CDR2 SQIVND (reference sequence). CDR3 length: 15 amino acids. Trimming took off 5 bases at V and 6 bases at J, with 17 bases between the two ends. The CDR3 protein is CASSRNARGLNIQYF. The DNA of the CDR3 is TGTGCCAGTAGTCGGAACGCCCGGGGTTTAAACATTCAGTACTTC.

J is TRBJ1-1 and V is TRBV6-6; 8 bases are a match to TRBD1. The CDR3 spans 13 residues. Germline-derived CDR1 and CDR2 are MNHNY and SVGAGI (reference sequence). Trimming removed 10 bases from V and 6 bases from J; junction bases left unmatched: 10. For the CDR3, the DNA is TGTGCCACCGTCGGGCAGGGGGCCTCTGAAGCTTTCTTT. Its protein product is CATVGQGASEAFF.

This chain links TRBV7-2 with TRBJ2-7, with D possibly TRBD1 on 5 matching bases. The CDR3 totals 14 residues. The V gene lost 1 base and the J gene lost 4 bases, with 11 bases spanning the gap. Germline V gene lookup returns CDR1 SGHTA and CDR2 FQGNSA. CDR3 protein: CASSLDYRSYEQYF. Written as DNA, the CDR3 is TGTGCCAGCAGCTTAGATTACAGGTCTTACGAGCAGTACTTC.

This clone was counted only a few times. The V call is TRBV30, the J call TRBJ1-5; TRBD1 might be the D (5 bases). The CDR3 is 15 amino acids. V was pared by 1 base and J by 0 bases, with 10 bases between. CDR1 is GTSNPN and CDR2 is SVGIG in the germline V gene (reference sequence). The CDR3 is CAWSARTISNQPQHF. CDR3 in DNA: TGTGCCTGGAGTGCAAGGACAATTAGCAATCAGCCCCAGCATTTT.

The V and J genes are TRBV14 and TRBJ2-7; 11 bases agree with TRBD1. Germline V gives CDR1 SGHDN, CDR2 FVKESK. Trimming at V came to 2 bases and at J to 5 bases, leaving 5 bases not matched to a gene. The CDR3 sequence is 15 residues long. The chain's CDR3 is CASSQLGQGADEQYF. CDR3 coding DNA: TGTGCCAGCAGCCAACTTGGACAGGGGGCCGACGAGCAGTACTTC.

The J gene is TRBJ2-1, the V gene TRBV5-1, with D perhaps TRBD1 (6 bases). V dropped 0 bases and J dropped 7 bases, with 17 bases sitting between them. This CDR3 has 16 residues. Germline assignment: CDR1 SGHRS and CDR2 YFSETQ. CDR3 sequence: CASSLGGSTGRNEQFF. DNA of the CDR3: TGCGCCAGCAGCTTGGGGGGATCGACAGGCCGGAATGAGCAGTTCTTC.

This chain links TRBV5-6 with TRBJ2-5; TRBD2 matches 13 bases. The CDR3 is 19 residues long. Trimming at V came to 2 bases and at J to 2 bases, leaving 12 bases not matched to a gene. Looked up from germline, CDR1 is SGHDT and CDR2 is YYEEEE. The CDR3 reads CASSFDTGTSGARQETQYF. The CDR3 DNA reads as TGTGCCAGCAGCTTCGACACCGGGACTAGCGGGGCCCGACAAGAGACCCAGTACTTC.

V usage is TRBV4-3 and J usage is TRBJ2-7; no clear D. Germline-derived CDR1 and CDR2 are LGHNA and YSLEER. V was trimmed by 1 base and J by 3 bases, leaving 10 bases between them. The CDR3 runs to 14 residues. The CDR3 DNA sequence: TGCGCCAGCAGCCAAGGCTACGTAGACTACGAGCAGTACTTC. This encodes CASSQGYVDYEQYF.

The gene calls are TRBV13 and TRBJ2-2; D may be TRBD2 (6 bases). This CDR3 has 18 residues. Trimming pared 2 bases from V and 4 bases from J, leaving 20 bases between. In germline, CDR1 is PRHDT, CDR2 FYEKMQ (reference sequence). This chain's CDR3 is CASSLRGRSGVPTGELFF. The DNA of the CDR3 is TGTGCCAGCAGCTTAAGAGGGCGGTCGGGAGTCCCCACCGGGGAGCTGTTTTTT. The full variable domain, rest sourced from reference TRBV13 and TRBJ2-2, is AAGVIQSPRHLIKEKRETATLKCYPIPRHDTVYWYQQGPGQDPQFLISFYEKMQSDKGSIPDRFSAQQFSDYHSELNMSSLELGDSALYFCASSLRGRSGVPTGELFFGEGSRLTVL.

The V gene is TRBV18, the J gene TRBJ1-2; D is uncertain. Trimming shortened V by 3 bases and J by 2 bases, and 19 bases separated the two germline ends. There are 17 residues in the CDR3. Germline assignment: CDR1 KGHSH and CDR2 LQKENI. CDR3 sequence (DNA): TGTGCCAGCTCACCGATCGAGCGGGTTTTTGGGAACTATGGCTACACCTTC. This gives the protein CASSPIERVFGNYGYTF.

V usage is TRBV10-3 and J usage is TRBJ1-1, with no clear D. The germline V and J ends were trimmed by 3 bases and 3 bases, with 11 bases remaining between them. CDR1 and CDR2 (germline): ENHRY, SYGVKD. The CDR3 has 14 residues. The CDR3 region is CAISEKREDTEAFF. The CDR3 DNA sequence: TGTGCCATCAGTGAAAAAAGGGAGGACACTGAAGCTTTCTTT.

The V and J genes are TRBV6-5 and TRBJ2-3; 11 nucleotides agree with TRBD2. Germline CDR1 is MNHEY and CDR2 is SVGAGI. With V trimmed by 4 bases and J by 5 bases, 5 bases remained unmatched. The CDR3 is made up of 15 amino acids. The CDR3, as DNA: TGTGCCAGCAGTTTAGCGGGGGGGCGGGAAGATACGCAGTATTTT. Translation gives CASSLAGGREDTQYF.

Only one count was recorded for this clone. The genes are TRBV4-3 and TRBJ2-5, with 8 bases matching TRBD1. Germline CDR1 is LGHNA and CDR2 is YSLEER. This CDR3 is 14 amino acids long. V lost 5 bases, J lost 6 bases, and 8 bases stayed unmatched. The CDR3 nucleotides read TGCGCCAGCAGCTCGGACAGGGTGAGAAAGACCCAGTACTTC. Translation gives CASSSDRVRKTQYF.

The chain is built from TRBV5-4 and TRBJ2-1, with 14 bases aligning to TRBD2. The germline CDR1 and CDR2 sequences are SGHNT and YYREEE (reference sequence). Germline trimming cut 6 bases from V and 7 bases from J; bases unmatched to any gene: 12. This CDR3 contains 17 residues. CDR3 sequence reads: CASIPVGLAGAENEQFF. CDR3 DNA: TGTGCCAGCATCCCCGTGGGACTAGCGGGAGCAGAAAATGAGCAGTTCTTC.

The chain uses TRBV19 and TRBJ2-3; 8 positions agree with TRBD1. Germline V gives CDR1 LNHDA, CDR2 SQIVND (reference sequence). The CDR3 length is 17 residues. With 4 bases clipped from V and 1 base from J, the junction kept 10 bases outside the gene matches. The CDR3 coding sequence is TGTGCCAGTAGTAAACGGCCGCCGGGACAGGGCACAGATACGCAGTATTTT. It yields the protein CASSKRPPGQGTDTQYF.

The J gene is TRBJ2-1, the V gene TRBV13; 8 positions match TRBD1. V lost 4 bases and J lost 5; bases outside the gene matches: 7. CDR3 length: 15 amino acids. Germline V CDR1 and CDR2: PRHDT, FYEKMQ (reference sequence). CDR3 sequence reads: CASSYAGTGHNEQFF. CDR3 coding DNA: TGTGCCAGCAGCTACGCCGGGACAGGACACAATGAGCAGTTCTTC.